This record looks at one T cell receptor (beta chain) sequence and its context. This sample was taken from a study of blood T cell repertoires in COVID-19. Study-wide background: COVID-19 samples collected from the United States, Italy and Spain covered acute and convalescent phases.

Trimming stripped 4 bases from V and 0 bases from J, with 8 bases between. Germline CDR1 is SGHTA and CDR2 is FQGTGA. The CDR3 is 14 amino acids. Sequencing was performed with immunoSEQ multiplex PCR; in TCRdb, only in-frame clones are kept and a portion is missing. The sample lists roughly 100,000 clones, roughly three quarters seen once, with just under 10% in the top ten. This clonotype was sampled from a woman of 80 years or more with acute or convalescent COVID-19. Sequencing input: peripheral blood. This rearrangement joins TRBV7-3 to TRBJ2-3; D is perhaps TRBD1 (5 bases). In nucleotides, the CDR3 is TGTGCCAGCAGCTCCAGGGCGAGCACAGATACGCAGTATTTT. Its protein product is CASSSRASTDTQYF.